The 17 T cell receptor beta chains below all came from one sample that was sequenced in a study of cytomegalovirus exposure and HLA in healthy donors. 13 Jbeta primers and 60 Vbeta primers were used for the PCR. Assay: immunoSEQ multiplex PCR; the TCRdb copy retains only in-frame clones and omits some. This repertoire includes about 130,000 clones. The sequencing sample was made of PBMCs. These receptors all stem from a man aged 25 to 45 in good health and CMV-seronegative.

V gene TRBV7-8 combines with J gene TRBJ2-3, with 10 bases that match TRBD2. This CDR3 is built from 17 residues. V lost 2 bases and J lost 5; bases outside the gene matches: 10. CDR1 and CDR2 from the germline V gene are SGHVS and FQNEAQ. The CDR3 DNA sequence: TGTGCCAGCAGCTTAAACCTCGTAGCGGGAGGAATAGATACGCAGTATTTT. This gives the protein CASSLNLVAGGIDTQYF.

A note on this clone: As the CDR3 is not closed by the conserved phenylalanine or tryptophan, this likely results from a read error. This chain links TRBV7-8 with TRBJ2-7; 8 bases align to TRBD2. Trimming cost V 5 bases and J 2 bases; bases outside gene matches: 5. Per germline, CDR1 SGHVS and CDR2 FQNEAQ. This CDR3 spans 14 amino acids. CDR3 amino acids: CASSPVGLAYEQYL. The CDR3, as DNA: TGTGCCAGCAGCCCCGTGGGACTAGCCTACGAGCAGTACCTC.

The J gene is TRBJ1-3, the V gene TRBV16; D not certain. The V gene lost 4 bases and the J gene lost 0 bases, with 13 bases spanning the gap. Germline CDR1 KGHSY, CDR2 FQNENV. The CDR3 runs to 16 residues. The CDR3 DNA sequence: TGTGCCAGCAGCCTTCTCGAGGTCAACTCTGGAAACACCATATATTTT. This encodes CASSLLEVNSGNTIYF.

In DNA, the CDR3 is TGTGCCAGCAGCGCCAGTAGACTAGCGGGAGAGTGGAACGATAGCACAGATACGCAGTATTTT. It yields the protein CASSASRLAGEWNDSTDTQYF. This sequence joins TRBV13 and TRBJ2-3, with 12 nucleotides matching TRBD2. In germline, CDR1 is PRHDT, CDR2 FYEKMQ (reference sequence). The CDR3 contains 21 residues. V lost 5 bases to trimming and J lost 0 bases; unmatched junction nucleotides: 18.

V usage is TRBV5-1 and J usage is TRBJ1-1; 7 nucleotides line up with TRBD1. The J segment lost 4 bases and the V segment lost 4 bases, leaving 7 bases of the junction unmatched. This CDR3 is built from 14 residues. Germline assignment: CDR1 SGHRS and CDR2 YFSETQ. The CDR3 DNA sequence: TGCGCCAGCAGCAAGACAGGGAGGACCACTGAAGCTTTCTTT. It specifies CASSKTGRTTEAFF.

The J gene is TRBJ1-5, the V gene TRBV27; 8 nucleotides agree with TRBD1. This CDR3 has 15 residues. Trimming removed 5 bases from V and 6 bases from J; junction bases left unmatched: 9. Germline V lookup: CDR1 MNHEY, CDR2 SMNVEV (reference sequence). In nucleotides, the CDR3 is TGTGCCAGCAGTCCTTCGACAGGGGTGGTTCAGCCCCAGCATTTT. Translation gives CASSPSTGVVQPQHF.

This chain connects TRBV28 to TRBJ2-7, with TRBD1 as a possible D gene (5 bases). This CDR3 has 13 amino acids. V was pared by 3 bases and J by 3 bases, with 9 bases between. In germline, CDR1 is MDHEN, CDR2 SYDVKM. CDR3 amino acids: CASSLVRDYEQYF. The CDR3 bases are TGTGCCAGCAGTTTGGTCAGGGACTACGAGCAGTACTTC.

The chain combines TRBV4-3 with TRBJ2-7; the match to TRBD2 covers 7 bases. The ends lost 0 bases at V and 1 base at J; junction bases unmatched: 3. CDR1 is LGHNA and CDR2 is YSLEER in the germline V gene. The CDR3 runs 15 residues. The CDR3 loop reads CASSQDRGVSYEQYF. Here the CDR3 DNA reads TGCGCCAGCAGCCAAGATCGGGGGGTGTCCTACGAGCAGTACTTC.

V and J are TRBV30 and TRBJ2-1, with 8 bases fitting TRBD2. The CDR3 contains 15 residues. The V gene's germline CDR1 is GTSNPN and CDR2 SVGIG (reference sequence). Trimming at V came to 0 bases and at J to 0 bases, leaving 1 base not matched to a gene. Here the CDR3 DNA reads TGTGCCTGGAGTGTCCGGGAGGGCTCCTACAATGAGCAGTTCTTC. It specifies CAWSVREGSYNEQFF.

The chain uses TRBV7-2 and TRBJ2-1; 12 positions agree with TRBD2. J was trimmed by 8 bases and V by 6 bases; bases with no gene match: 5. The CDR3 sequence is 14 residues long. CDR1 SGHTA and CDR2 FQGNSA come from the germline V gene. The CDR3 spells CASRRLAGVHEQFF. Written as DNA, the CDR3 is TGTGCCAGCAGAAGACTAGCGGGAGTGCATGAGCAGTTCTTC.

The chain has TRBV6-5 and TRBJ2-3, with a possible D match to TRBD2 (5 bases). The CDR3 length is 14 residues. Per the germline V gene, CDR1 is MNHEY and CDR2 is SVGAGI. V was clipped by 4 bases and J by 0 bases, with 8 bases between them. The DNA for the CDR3 is TGTGCCAGCAGTTTCGGGGTTAGCACAGATACGCAGTATTTT. Translation: CASSFGVSTDTQYF.

The V and J genes are TRBV28 and TRBJ2-1; maybe TRBD2 (6 bases). Germline V gene data show CDR1 as MDHEN and CDR2 as SYDVKM. V lost 2 bases, J lost 4 bases, and 12 bases lay in between. The CDR3 extends over 15 amino acids. DNA of the CDR3: TGTGCCAGCAGTTTAAAGGCGGGATGGTACAATGAGCAGTTCTTC. This encodes CASSLKAGWYNEQFF.

Here the CDR3 DNA reads TGTGCCAGCAAAACCCGGGACTCTTACAATGAGCAGTTCTTC. Translating it yields CASKTRDSYNEQFF. The chain joins TRBV28 to TRBJ2-1, with a weak D call TRBD2 (6 bases). In germline, CDR1 is MDHEN, CDR2 SYDVKM. The length of the CDR3 is 14 residues. Deletions cut 7 bases from V and 4 bases from J, with 14 bases between.

This chain connects TRBV7-9 to TRBJ2-5; 9 positions match TRBD1. The V gene's germline CDR1 is SEHNR and CDR2 FQNEAQ (reference sequence). V was pared by 5 bases and J by 4 bases, with 5 bases of the junction left unmatched. CDR3 size: 14 residues. The CDR3 sequence is CASSEQGAGETQYF. CDR3 sequence (DNA): TGTGCCAGCAGCGAACAGGGGGCAGGAGAGACCCAGTACTTC.

The V call is TRBV7-8, the J call TRBJ2-6; the D gene is possibly TRBD2 (6 bases). The germline gives CDR1 SGHVS, CDR2 FQNEAQ. This CDR3 has 17 residues. Trimming stripped 0 bases from V and 19 bases from J, with 28 bases between. The CDR3 region is CASSLAYRGITNSGETF. Written as DNA, the CDR3 is TGTGCCAGCAGCTTAGCGTACCGGGGGATTACAAACTCTGGGGAAACTTTC.

V and J are TRBV27 and TRBJ1-2; perhaps TRBD1 as D (5 bases). From germline, CDR1 is MNHEY and CDR2 SMNVEV (reference sequence). CDR3 size: 13 residues. V was shortened by 3 bases and J by 8 bases, with 13 bases between the two germline ends. The CDR3 here is CASSFRDSRGYTF. The CDR3 DNA reads as TGTGCCAGCAGTTTCCGGGACTCAAGGGGCTACACCTTC.

The genes are TRBV30 and TRBJ2-1; 9 nucleotides agree with TRBD2. The CDR3 has 12 residues. CDR1 and CDR2 from the germline V gene are GTSNPN and SVGIG (reference sequence). V was pared by 6 bases and J by 3 bases, with 0 bases of the junction left unmatched. Here the CDR3 DNA reads TGTGCCTGTAGCGGGAGCTACAATGAGCAGTTCTTC. Its translation is CACSGSYNEQFF.